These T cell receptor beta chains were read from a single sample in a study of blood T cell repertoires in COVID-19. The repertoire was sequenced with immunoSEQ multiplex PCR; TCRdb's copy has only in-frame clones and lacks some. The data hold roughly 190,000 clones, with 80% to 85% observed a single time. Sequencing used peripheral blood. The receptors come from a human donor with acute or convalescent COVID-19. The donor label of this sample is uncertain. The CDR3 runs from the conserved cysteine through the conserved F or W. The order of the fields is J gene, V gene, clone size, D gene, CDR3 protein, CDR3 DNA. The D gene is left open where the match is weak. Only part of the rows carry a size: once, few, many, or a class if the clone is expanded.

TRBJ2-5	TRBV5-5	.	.	CASSLRNGMETQYF	TGTGCCAGCAGCTTAAGGAACGGGATGGAGACCCAGTACTTC
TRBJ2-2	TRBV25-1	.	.	CASSGVGDTGELFF	TGTGCCAGCAGTGGGGTAGGAGACACCGGGGAGCTGTTTTTT
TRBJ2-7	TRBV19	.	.	CASSMVSSYEQYF	TGTGCCAGTAGTATGGTCAGCTCCTACGAGCAGTACTTC
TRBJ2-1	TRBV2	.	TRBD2	CASGTSLAGINEQFF	TGTGCCAGCGGGACTTCCCTAGCGGGCATCAATGAGCAGTTCTTC
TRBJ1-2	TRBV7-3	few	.	CASSAGWEGYTF	TGTGCCAGCAGCGCGGGGTGGGAAGGCTACACCTTC
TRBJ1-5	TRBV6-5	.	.	CASSSDRPNQPQHF	TGTGCCAGCAGTTCAGACAGACCCAATCAGCCCCAGCATTTT
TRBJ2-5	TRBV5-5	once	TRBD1	CASSAPGQGGETQYF	TGTGCCAGCAGCGCGCCGGGACAGGGGGGTGAGACCCAGTACTTC
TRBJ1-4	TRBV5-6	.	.	CASSLMAGEILFPNEKLFF	TGTGCCAGCAGCTTGATGGCAGGGGAAATTCTATTCCCTAATGAAAAACTGTTTTTT
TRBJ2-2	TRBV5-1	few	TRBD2	CASRWVGLATLRDTGELFF	TGCGCCAGCAGGTGGGTCGGACTAGCGACCCTAAGGGACACCGGGGAGCTGTTTTTT
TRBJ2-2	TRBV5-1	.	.	CASSLAGDPDTGELFF	TGCGCCAGCAGCTTGGCCGGGGATCCAGACACCGGGGAGCTGTTTTTT
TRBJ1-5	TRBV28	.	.	CASSSPPREVKPQHF	TGTGCCAGCAGTTCCCCGCCCCGGGAAGTCAAGCCCCAGCATTTT
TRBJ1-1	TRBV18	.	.	CASSPTDSSGTEAFF	TGTGCCAGCTCCCCAACGGACAGCTCGGGCACTGAAGCTTTCTTT
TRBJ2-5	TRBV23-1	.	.	CASRRVDGETQYF	TGCGCCAGCAGGAGGGTCGACGGGGAGACCCAGTACTTC
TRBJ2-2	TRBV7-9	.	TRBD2	CASSFPGLTSAGELFF	TGTGCCAGCAGTTTCCCGGGACTAACCTCCGCCGGGGAGCTGTTTTTT
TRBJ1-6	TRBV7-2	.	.	CASALVGDNASPLHF	TGTGCCAGCGCCCTGGTCGGGGATAACGCTTCACCCCTCCACTTT
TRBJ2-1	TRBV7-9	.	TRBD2	CASFRLAGVINGNEQFF	TGTGCCAGCTTTAGACTAGCGGGAGTAATAAATGGCAATGAGCAGTTCTTC
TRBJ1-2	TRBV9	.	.	CASSVATIGGGYTF	TGTGCCAGCAGCGTAGCTACGATTGGGGGGGGCTACACCTTC
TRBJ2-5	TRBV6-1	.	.	CASSEAEGVGKQTQYF	TGTGCCAGCAGTGAAGCGGAAGGTGTCGGGAAACAGACCCAGTACTTC
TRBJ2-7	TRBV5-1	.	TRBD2	CASSLGLAGGPYEQYF	TGCGCCAGCAGCTTGGGTCTAGCGGGAGGGCCTTACGAGCAGTACTTC
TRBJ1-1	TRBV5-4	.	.	CASSLGRNTEAFF	TGTGCCAGCAGCTTGGGGAGGAACACTGAAGCTTTCTTT
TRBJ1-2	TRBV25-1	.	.	CASRSGTKDGYTF	TGTGCCAGCAGGTCTGGGACTAAAGATGGCTACACCTTC
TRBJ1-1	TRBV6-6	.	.	CASRRGVMNTEAFF	TGTGCCAGCAGACGGGGGGTAATGAACACTGAAGCTTTCTTT
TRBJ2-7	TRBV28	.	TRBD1	CASSPPRGRGTLYEQYF	TGTGCCAGCAGTCCTCCTAGGGGCAGGGGGACCTTATACGAGCAGTACTTC
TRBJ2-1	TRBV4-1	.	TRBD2	CASSRLAGNNEQFF	TGCGCCAGCAGCCGCCTAGCGGGGAATAATGAGCAGTTCTTC
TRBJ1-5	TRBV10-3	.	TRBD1	CAISERTGSDSNQPQHF	TGTGCCATCAGTGAGAGGACAGGGAGCGATAGCAATCAGCCCCAGCATTTT
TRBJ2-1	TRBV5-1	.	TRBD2	CASSPRRRESEQFF	TGCGCCAGCAGCCCTCGGCGGCGGGAGAGTGAGCAGTTCTTC
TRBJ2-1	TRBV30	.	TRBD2	CAWSGGLAGGPEQFF	TGTGCCTGGAGCGGCGGGCTAGCGGGGGGGCCGGAGCAGTTCTTC
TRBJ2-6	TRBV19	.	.	CASSLSGSRPPGANVLTF	TGTGCCAGTAGCCTGTCCGGTTCTAGACCCCCTGGGGCCAACGTCCTGACTTTC
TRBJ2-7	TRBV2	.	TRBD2	CASSRGGTAYEQYF	TGTGCCAGCAGTCGGGGGGGAACCGCCTACGAGCAGTACTTC
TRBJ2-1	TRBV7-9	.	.	CASSSTREGVAEQFF	TGTGCCAGCAGCTCCACTAGGGAGGGGGTAGCTGAGCAGTTCTTC
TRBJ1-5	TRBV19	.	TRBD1	CASSIGRSQGARQPQHF	TGTGCCAGTAGTATAGGACGATCACAGGGGGCGCGGCAGCCCCAGCATTTT
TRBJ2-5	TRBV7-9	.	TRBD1	CASTLQGVVETQYF	TGTGCCAGCACCTTGCAGGGGGTAGTAGAGACCCAGTACTTC
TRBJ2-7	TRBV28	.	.	CASSFGRRGAYEQYF	TGTGCCAGCAGTTTCGGCAGGAGGGGCGCCTACGAGCAGTACTTC
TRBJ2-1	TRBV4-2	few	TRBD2	CASSQDVLREGYNEQFF	TGTGCCAGCAGCCAAGACGTTCTGCGGGAGGGCTACAATGAGCAGTTCTTC
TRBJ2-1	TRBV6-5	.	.	CASSTGVAEQFF	TGTGCCAGCAGCACAGGTGTTGCTGAGCAGTTCTTC
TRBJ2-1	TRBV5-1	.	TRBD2	CASRSATSGAYNEQFF	TGCGCCAGCAGATCGGCGACTAGCGGGGCCTACAATGAGCAGTTCTTC
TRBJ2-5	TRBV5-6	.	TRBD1	CASSRLGQSGETQYF	TGTGCCAGCAGTCGGCTGGGACAGTCAGGGGAGACCCAGTACTTC
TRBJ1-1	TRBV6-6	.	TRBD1	CASSSSRTGNTEAFF	TGTGCCAGCAGTTCCTCCAGGACAGGGAACACTGAAGCTTTCTTT
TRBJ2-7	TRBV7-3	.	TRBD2	CASSPDATSGPRYF	TGTGCCAGCAGCCCGGACGCGACTAGCGGTCCGAGGTACTTC
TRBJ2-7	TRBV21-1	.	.	CASSKSGLANSYEQYF	TGTGCCAGCAGCAAATCAGGCCTAGCGAACTCTTACGAGCAGTACTTC
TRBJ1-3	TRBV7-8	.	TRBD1	CASSEHTGQGTYF	TGTGCCAGCAGCGAACACACCGGACAGGGGACATATTTT
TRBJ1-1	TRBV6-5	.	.	CASSFSGKSTEAFF	TGTGCCAGCAGTTTTTCAGGGAAGAGCACTGAAGCTTTCTTT
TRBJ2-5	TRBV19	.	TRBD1	CASSVRQGGDETQYF	TGTGCCAGTAGTGTACGACAGGGGGGTGACGAGACCCAGTACTTC
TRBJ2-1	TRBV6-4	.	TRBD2	CASSDLDGGRARGEQFF	TGTGCCAGCAGTGACTTAGACGGCGGGAGGGCCCGCGGTGAGCAGTTCTTC
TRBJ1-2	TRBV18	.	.	CASSPGTQANYGYTF	TGTGCCAGCTCACCAGGGACACAAGCGAACTATGGCTACACCTTC
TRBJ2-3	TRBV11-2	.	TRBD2	CASRETSGISTDTQYF	TGTGCCAGCAGGGAGACTAGCGGTATAAGCACAGATACGCAGTATTTT
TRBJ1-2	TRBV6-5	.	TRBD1	CASRPRGQVGYTF	TGTGCCAGCAGACCGAGGGGGCAAGTTGGCTACACCTTC
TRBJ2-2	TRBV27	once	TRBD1	CASRGQANTGELFF	TGTGCCAGCAGGGGACAGGCGAACACCGGGGAGCTGTTTTTT
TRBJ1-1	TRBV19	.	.	CASSPLGGNTEAFF	TGTGCCAGTAGCCCTCTAGGGGGGAACACTGAAGCTTTCTTT
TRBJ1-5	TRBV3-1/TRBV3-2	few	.	CASSQDLNQPQHF	TGTGCCAGCAGCCAAGACCTGAATCAGCCCCAGCATTTT
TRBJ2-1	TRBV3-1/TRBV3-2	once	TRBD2	CASSQDLAGGPSEQFF	TGTGCCAGCAGCCAAGATCTAGCGGGGGGGCCGAGTGAGCAGTTCTTC
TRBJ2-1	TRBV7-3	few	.	CASSAAQYNEQFF	TGTGCCAGCAGCGCCGCTCAGTACAATGAGCAGTTCTTC
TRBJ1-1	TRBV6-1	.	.	CASSDTLDRNTEAFF	TGTGCCAGCAGTGATACTTTGGACAGGAACACTGAAGCTTTCTTT
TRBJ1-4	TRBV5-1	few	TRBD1	CASSYSSGTGSEKLFF	TGCGCCAGCAGCTATAGCTCCGGGACAGGGAGTGAAAAACTGTTTTTT
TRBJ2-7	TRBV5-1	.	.	CASSLSSGAYEQYF	TGCGCCAGCAGCCTAAGTTCAGGGGCCTACGAGCAGTACTTC
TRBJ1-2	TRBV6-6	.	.	CASRQNYGYTF	TGTGCCAGCCGACAGAACTATGGCTACACCTTC